The 27 T cell receptor beta chains presented below share a single source sample, sequenced in a study of blood T cell repertoires in COVID-19. Method: immunoSEQ multiplex PCR; TCRdb's copy keeps in-frame clones and lacks some. The sample includes tens of thousands of clones, more than 75% seen only once; the top ten take 10% to 15%. The specimen was peripheral blood. The receptor set was obtained from a human donor in a cohort sampled during active COVID-19.

This chain uses TRBV5-6 with TRBJ1-6; maybe TRBD1 (5 bases). From germline, CDR1 is SGHDT and CDR2 YYEEEE. V was pared by 4 bases and J by 3 bases, with 11 bases between. The CDR3 runs to 15 residues. CDR3: CASSLPGGYNSPLHF. The CDR3, as DNA: TGTGCCAGCAGCCTCCCGGGGGGCTATAATTCACCCCTCCACTTT.

The gene calls are TRBV7-2 and TRBJ2-1; no definite D call. The CDR3 extends over 14 amino acids. Germline values: CDR1 SGHTA, CDR2 FQGNSA. Trimming took 1 base from V and 10 from J, leaving 14 bases between them. The CDR3 nucleotides read TGTGCCAGCAGCTTAGGGAGTTCGACCAGCGAGCAGTTCTTC. Amino acids: CASSLGSSTSEQFF.

This clone was seen more than once but under ten times. The chain couples TRBV9 to TRBJ1-2, with D tentatively TRBD1 (5 bases). The CDR3 is 16 residues long. Between the trimmed V and J ends, which lost 0 bases and 9 bases, there was a span of 21 bases. Per germline, CDR1 SGDLS and CDR2 YYNGEE. The CDR3 nucleotides read TGTGCCAGCAGCGTAGGAGATGGCAGGGCGTCGGGTAGCTACACCTTC. Residues: CASSVGDGRASGSYTF. Full variable domain (remainder filled in from reference TRBV9 and TRBJ1-2): DSGVTQTPKHLITATGQRVTLRCSPRSGDLSVYWYQQSLDQGLQFLIQYYNGEERAKGNILERFSAQQFPDLHSELNLSSLELGDSALYFCASSVGDGRASGSYTFGSGTRLTVV.

V gene TRBV28 combines with J gene TRBJ1-3; D unclear. The length of the CDR3 is 15 residues. Germline CDR1 MDHEN, CDR2 SYDVKM. V lost 9 bases and J 4 bases, leaving 19 bases between the germline ends. The CDR3 region is CASTQRGELGNTIYF. CDR3 in DNA: TGTGCCAGTACGCAGCGAGGAGAGTTGGGAAACACCATATATTTT. Supplemented by reference TRBV28 and TRBJ1-3, the full variable domain reads DVKVTQSSRYLVKRTGEKVFLECVQDMDHENMFWYRQDPGLGLRLIYFSYDVKMKEKGDIPEGYSVSREKKERFSLILESASTNQTSMYLCASTQRGELGNTIYFGEGSWLTVV.

The chain links TRBV11-3 to TRBJ2-7, with D uncertain. Deletions cut 0 bases from V and 6 bases from J, with 12 bases between. Germline CDR1 SGHNT, CDR2 YENEEA. CDR3 size: 14 residues. The CDR3 region is CASSLDPTIPEQYV. The CDR3 DNA reads TGTGCCAGCAGCTTAGACCCCACAATTCCCGAGCAGTACGTC.

The chain uses TRBV6-5 and TRBJ2-7, with D perhaps matching TRBD2 (6 bases). CDR3 length: 14 amino acids. CDR1 is MNHEY, CDR2 SVGAGI, per germline. Trimming pared 6 bases from V and 3 bases from J, leaving 15 bases between. CDR3 amino acids: CASSHTTSNYEQYV. For the CDR3, the DNA is TGTGCCAGCAGCCATACAACTAGCAACTACGAGCAGTACGTC.

J is TRBJ2-7 and V is TRBV15; 7 bases align to TRBD1. Trimming at V came to 7 bases and at J to 0 bases, leaving 9 bases not matched to a gene. This CDR3 has 15 residues. Germline assignment: CDR1 LNHNV and CDR2 YYDKDF (reference sequence). The CDR3 coding sequence is TGTGCCACCACAGGGGGTACAGGGCGCTCCTACGAGCAGTACTTC. This sequence encodes CATTGGTGRSYEQYF. Complete variable domain (other parts from reference TRBV15 and TRBJ2-7): DAMVIQNPRYQVTQFGKPVTLSCSQTLNHNVMYWYQQKSSQAPKLLFHYYDKDFNNEADTPDNFQSRRPNTSFCFLDIRSPGLGDTAMYLCATTGGTGRSYEQYFGPGTRLTVT.

This rearrangement joins TRBV30 to TRBJ1-6; D possibly corresponds to TRBD1 (5 bases). Germline V gene lookup returns CDR1 GTSNPN and CDR2 SVGIG (reference sequence). Trimming cost V 3 bases and J 4 bases, with 7 bases left between them. The CDR3 runs to 13 residues. CDR3 nucleotides: TGTGCCTGGAGGGCAGGGTATAATTCACCCCTCCACTTT. Its translation: CAWRAGYNSPLHF.

The DNA for the CDR3 is TGCAGTGCTAGTGCCCGGACTGGCTCCACAGATACGCAGTATTTT. Its protein is CSASARTGSTDTQYF. This chain connects TRBV20-1 to TRBJ2-3; D perhaps matches TRBD2 (5 bases). CDR1 and CDR2 (germline): DFQATT, SNEGSKA (reference sequence). This CDR3 has 15 amino acids. V dropped 3 bases and J dropped 2 bases, with 15 bases sitting between them.

In its sample, this clone was seen a few times. The chain combines TRBV12-3 or TRBV12-4 with TRBJ2-2, with D hard to call. This CDR3 has 12 residues. V lost 3 bases and J lost 6, with 5 bases in between. The CDR3 protein is CASSLGAGELFF. The DNA of the CDR3 is TGTGCCAGCAGTTTGGGCGCCGGGGAGCTGTTTTTT.

The chain uses TRBV6-5 and TRBJ1-1; D not resolved. Deletions cut 4 bases from V and 1 base from J, with 10 bases between. CDR1 is MNHEY and CDR2 is SVGAGI in the germline V gene. The CDR3 sequence is 14 residues long. CDR3 sequence: CASSWGGSNTEAFF. The CDR3 DNA follows: TGTGCCAGCAGTTGGGGAGGGTCGAACACTGAAGCTTTCTTT.

The CDR3 coding sequence is TGCAGTGCTAGTGTCGGAGCGGGACACAATGAGCAGTTCTTC. The encoded protein is CSASVGAGHNEQFF. The chain links TRBV20-1 to TRBJ2-1; 7 nucleotides line up with TRBD2. Per germline, CDR1 DFQATT and CDR2 SNEGSKA (reference sequence). This CDR3 comprises 14 residues. Trimming cost V 3 bases and J 5 bases; bases outside gene matches: 7.

The rearrangement links TRBV24-1 to TRBJ2-7; D might be TRBD1 (9 bases). V gave up 4 bases and J gave up 4 bases, with 19 bases separating them. The CDR3 totals 16 residues. CDR1 and CDR2 from the germline V gene are KGHDR and SFDVKD. In DNA, the CDR3 is TGTGCCACCAGTGACTTTAGCGGGACAGGGTCGTACGAGCAGTACTTC. Protein sequence: CATSDFSGTGSYEQYF.

The genes are TRBV15 and TRBJ1-2; no reliable D call. CDR3 length: 14 residues. V gave up 0 bases and J gave up 1 base, with 6 bases separating them. Germline-derived CDR1 and CDR2 are LNHNV and YYDKDF (reference sequence). CDR3 in amino acids: CATSRDGVNYGYTF. The CDR3 nucleotides read TGTGCCACCAGCAGAGATGGAGTTAACTATGGCTACACCTTC.

A single count supports this clone. The CDR3 coding sequence is TGCAGCGTTGTACTAAGACAGACGAACACTGAAGCTTTCTTT. Translating gives CSVVLRQTNTEAFF. This sequence joins TRBV29-1 and TRBJ1-1; maybe TRBD1 (5 bases). The CDR3 extends over 14 amino acids. V gave up 4 bases and J gave up 1 base, with 13 bases separating them. Germline-derived CDR1 and CDR2 are SQVTM and ANQGSEA.

The chain couples TRBV9 to TRBJ2-5; 10 bases are a match to TRBD2. This CDR3 comprises 16 residues. CDR1 SGDLS and CDR2 YYNGEE come from the germline V gene. V was pared by 0 bases and J by 5 bases, with 7 bases of the junction left unmatched. CDR3 coding DNA: TGTGCCAGCAGCGTAGGAACCCTGACTAGCGGGGAGACCCAGTACTTC. It yields the protein CASSVGTLTSGETQYF. Using reference TRBV9 and TRBJ2-5 for the parts outside the CDR3, the full variable domain is DSGVTQTPKHLITATGQRVTLRCSPRSGDLSVYWYQQSLDQGLQFLIQYYNGEERAKGNILERFSAQQFPDLHSELNLSSLELGDSALYFCASSVGTLTSGETQYFGPGTRLLVL.

This chain uses TRBV7-6 with TRBJ1-1; no clear D gene. The CDR3 is 15 amino acids. V lost 6 bases to trimming and J lost 1 base, with 15 bases between them. The V gene's germline CDR1 is SGHVS and CDR2 FNYEAQ. CDR3 sequence (DNA): TGTGCCAGCAGGCCTGGGTACAGCGGGAACACTGAAGCTTTCTTT. It is translated as CASRPGYSGNTEAFF.

This clone was seen only once. The rearrangement joins TRBV7-2 to TRBJ1-2; D possibly corresponds to TRBD1 (5 bases). The CDR3 totals 13 residues. The germline V gene has CDR1 SGHTA and CDR2 FQGNSA. Trimming removed 7 bases from V and 1 base from J, with 10 bases in between. The CDR3 DNA reads TGTGCCAGCACTCCAGACAGTAACTATGGCTACACCTTC. This gives the protein CASTPDSNYGYTF.

This chain joins TRBV2 and TRBJ2-4; 9 nucleotides agree with TRBD2. Germline values: CDR1 SNHLY, CDR2 FYNNEI. The CDR3 runs to 16 residues. V shed 6 bases, J shed 0 bases, and the junction held 6 bases outside the gene matches. The CDR3 spells CASRTGTSTAKNIQYF. CDR3 bases: TGTGCCAGCAGGACCGGGACTAGCACAGCCAAAAACATTCAGTACTTC. Full variable domain (outside the CDR3, taken from reference TRBV2 and TRBJ2-4): EPEVTQTPSHQVTQMGQEVILRCVPISNHLYFYWYRQILGQKVEFLVSFYNNEISEKSEIFDDQFSVERPDGSNFTLKIRSTKLEDSAMYFCASRTGTSTAKNIQYFGAGTRLSVL.

This clone appeared a few times. The CDR3 region is CASSGTGDLIGYGYTF. The CDR3 DNA reads as TGTGCCAGCAGCGGTACAGGGGACCTTATTGGCTATGGCTACACCTTC. The chain is built from TRBV9 and TRBJ1-2; 7 bases map to TRBD1. V gave up 3 bases and J gave up 4 bases; unmatched junction bases: 12. The length of the CDR3 is 16 residues. Germline-derived CDR1 and CDR2 are SGDLS and YYNGEE.

The gene calls are TRBV11-2 and TRBJ2-1, with TRBD2 matching over 10 bases. After removal of 2 bases from V and 7 bases from J, the junction contained 5 bases not matched to a gene. The CDR3 length is 15 residues. Germline CDR1 reads SGHAT; CDR2 reads FQNNGV. The CDR3, as DNA: TGTGCCAGCAGCTTATCTAGCGGGAGCTTGAATGAGCAGTTCTTC. As protein: CASSLSSGSLNEQFF.

About this clone: Mismatch with germline at one junction end may stem from a read error. The chain is built from TRBV3-1 (or the pseudogene TRBV3-2) and TRBJ1-4; D gene uncertain. This CDR3 spans 14 amino acids. Germline assignment: CDR1 LGHDT and CDR2 YNNKEL (reference sequence). The CDR3 coding sequence is TGTGCCAGCAGCCAAGCCCCAACAAATGAAAAACTGTTTTTT. The encoded protein is CASSQAPTNEKLFF.

By sample share, this clone is medium-sized. J is TRBJ2-7 and V is TRBV2, with 8 positions matching TRBD2. The V gene end was trimmed by 1 base and the J gene end by 0 bases; junction bases not matched to a gene: 5. Germline CDR1 SNHLY, CDR2 FYNNEI. The length of the CDR3 is 16 residues. CDR3 in DNA: TGTGCCAGCAGTGAAGGACCGGGGGGGAGCTCCTACGAGCAGTACGTC. Translated, it gives CASSEGPGGSSYEQYV.

This clone was seen only once. The V and J genes are TRBV30 and TRBJ2-6; possible D gene TRBD2, 5 bases. Trimming took off 8 bases at V and 2 bases at J, with 10 bases between the two ends. Germline values: CDR1 GTSNPN, CDR2 SVGIG (reference sequence). This CDR3 has 13 amino acids. As DNA, the CDR3 is TGTGCCCGGCGGGTGCCTGGGGCCAACGTCCTGACTTTC. Its protein product is CARRVPGANVLTF.

The rearrangement joins TRBV30 to TRBJ2-7; 9 positions match TRBD2. Germline trimming cut 0 bases from V and 4 bases from J; bases unmatched to any gene: 13. This CDR3 comprises 17 residues. Germline loops: CDR1 GTSNPN, CDR2 SVGIG (reference sequence). The CDR3 nucleotides read TGTGCCTGGAGTGTTCCAGCGGGGGGCCAGCAACGGTACGAGCAGTACTTC. This translates into CAWSVPAGGQQRYEQYF.

The chain employs TRBV6-5 and TRBJ2-7, with D possibly TRBD1 on 6 matching bases. The ends were cut back, 6 bases at V and 1 base at J, with 16 bases in the middle. This CDR3 has 15 amino acids. Germline assignment: CDR1 MNHEY and CDR2 SVGAGI. The CDR3 DNA reads as TGTGCCAGCAGGCAAGCAGGGGTTGGGTCCTACGAGCAGTACTTC. As protein: CASRQAGVGSYEQYF.

The chain is built from TRBV21-1 and TRBJ2-2; TRBD1 is the table's D call, not checked against the DNA. TRBV21-1 counts as a pseudogene. The CDR3 loop spans 18 amino acids. DNA for the CDR3: TGTGCCAGCAGAACAATCGAAAAGGGGTCAGCCGGGCACGGGGAGCTGTTTTTT. This sequence encodes CASRTIEKGSAGHGELFF.